One and the same sample provided the 30 T cell receptor beta chains below, sequenced in a study of T cell repertoires in cytomegalovirus infection. TCRdb ran MiXCR on the reads and lists one entry per CDR3 protein. The data show 200,000 or so distinct CDR3 sequences, around 35% seen once. What these receptors recognize is not known. The input for sequencing was CD8+ T cells from cultured PBMCs, taken from culture after CMV antigen stimulation. These receptors were taken from a human donor in good health (CMV status not recorded). Some clones in this sample may be carry-over from other donors' samples.

This rearrangement joins TRBV7-9 to TRBJ1-2, with D possibly being TRBD1 (5 bases). Trimming cost V 6 bases and J 3 bases, with 23 bases left between them. Germline V gives CDR1 SEHNR, CDR2 FQNEAQ (reference sequence). The CDR3 spans 17 residues. CDR3 in DNA: TGTGCCAGCAGATCCGGGACTCCCTCAATTTGGGACTATGGCTACACCTTC. Protein sequence: CASRSGTPSIWDYGYTF. Full variable domain (missing parts from reference TRBV7-9 and TRBJ1-2): DTGVSQNPRHKITKRGQNVTFRCDPISEHNRLYWYRQTLGQGPEFLTYFQNEAQLEKSRLLSDRFSAERPKGSFSTLEIQRTEQGDSAMYLCASRSGTPSIWDYGYTFGSGTRLTVV.

In its sample, this clonotype was seen a few times. This chain joins TRBV6-1 and TRBJ2-1; D is possibly TRBD1 or TRBD2 (5 bases each). CDR1 is MNHNS, CDR2 SASEGT, per germline. The CDR3 length is 15 residues. The CDR3 reads CAARAWLGDINEQFF. DNA for the CDR3: TGTGCTGCGCGGGCGTGGTTAGGGGATATTAATGAGCAGTTCTTC.

As concerns this clonotype: A much larger clone lies a single base off, so this may be a read error. The V and J genes are TRBV27 and TRBJ2-7, with 7 bases that match TRBD1. Germline CDR1 reads MNHEY; CDR2 reads SMNVEV (reference sequence). Unmatched junction bases numbered 12, after V lost 10 bases and J lost 6 bases. CDR3 length: 13 residues. The CDR3 spells CANTGDLGGEQYF. For the CDR3, the DNA is TGTGCCAACACAGGGGACCTCGGAGGCGAGCAGTACTTC.

The chain joins TRBV19 to TRBJ2-7, with TRBD2 matching 12 bases. V shed 5 bases and J 1 base; nucleotides not matched to a gene: 6. Germline V gene lookup returns CDR1 LNHDA and CDR2 SQIVND (reference sequence). There are 16 residues in the CDR3. The CDR3 loop is CASSVGLAGTSYEQYF. CDR3 DNA sequence: TGTGCCAGTAGTGTCGGACTAGCGGGAACTTCCTACGAGCAGTACTTC.

In this sample, this clonotype turned up many times. The chain is built from TRBV7-2 and TRBJ2-1; D perhaps matches TRBD1 (6 bases). The length of the CDR3 is 15 residues. Trimming removed 5 bases at V and 4 bases at J, with 15 bases between. Germline V gives CDR1 SGHTA, CDR2 FQGNSA. CDR3 protein: CASSPVGGQYNEQFF. The CDR3 nucleotides are TGTGCCAGCAGCCCGGTTGGGGGCCAATACAATGAGCAGTTCTTC.

The chain couples TRBV7-2 to TRBJ2-1; TRBD2 aligns across 8 bases. The J segment lost 14 bases and the V segment lost 5 bases, leaving 11 bases of the junction unmatched. Germline CDR1 and CDR2: SGHTA and FQGNSA. The CDR3 runs to 13 residues. The CDR3 protein is CASSLPSGGLKFF. CDR3 bases: TGTGCCAGCAGCCTCCCGTCGGGGGGGCTAAAGTTCTTC.

V and J are TRBV7-8 and TRBJ2-1; D is unresolved. Trimming took off 2 bases at V and 0 bases at J, with 5 bases between the two ends. The CDR3 runs to 14 residues. Germline V gene data show CDR1 as SGHVS and CDR2 as FQNEAQ. The CDR3 sequence: CASSLQGSYNEQFF. Written as DNA, the CDR3 is TGTGCCAGCAGCTTACAAGGCTCCTACAATGAGCAGTTCTTC. The variable domain in full, with the rest retrieved from reference TRBV7-8 and TRBJ2-1, is GAGVSQSPRYKVAKRGQDVALRCDPISGHVSLFWYQQALGQGPEFLTYFQNEAQLDKSGLPSDRFFAERPEGSVSTLKIQRTQQEDSAVYLCASSLQGSYNEQFFGPGTRLTVL.

V is TRBV6-1 and J is TRBJ2-5; the D gene could be TRBD1 or TRBD2 (5 bases each). Per germline, CDR1 MNHNS and CDR2 SASEGT. The CDR3 spans 16 residues. Trimming removed 1 base at V and 2 bases at J, with 14 bases between. DNA for the CDR3: TGTGCCAGCAGTGAAGAAGTGGGGGTTCATCAAGAGACCCAGTACTTC. It specifies CASSEEVGVHQETQYF.

This clonotype has only a few counts. V gene TRBV7-2 combines with J gene TRBJ2-3, with a tentative D call TRBD1 (5 bases). In germline, CDR1 is SGHTA, CDR2 FQGNSA. CDR3 length equals 13 residues. V was cut by 5 bases and J by 5 bases, with 11 bases left in between. This CDR3 is CASSTPGKDTQYF. CDR3 nucleotides: TGTGCCAGCAGCACACCAGGGAAAGATACGCAGTATTTT.

This rearrangement joins TRBV30 to TRBJ2-7, with 7 bases aligning to TRBD2. Germline V gives CDR1 GTSNPN, CDR2 SVGIG (reference sequence). CDR3 size: 13 residues. The V and J ends lost 1 base and 1 base, in that order; junction bases with no gene match: 1. The CDR3 loop reads CAWSAGGSYEQYF. CDR3 coding DNA: TGTGCCTGGAGTGCGGGGGGTTCCTACGAGCAGTACTTC.

V usage is TRBV27 and J usage is TRBJ2-2, with 10 nucleotides matching TRBD1. Germline loops: CDR1 MNHEY, CDR2 SMNVEV (reference sequence). The CDR3 has 15 amino acids. Trimming removed 1 base from V and 7 bases from J; junction bases left unmatched: 3. CDR3 DNA sequence: TGTGCCAGCAGTTTATGGACAGGGGGAGGCGGGGAGCTGTTTTTT. Residues: CASSLWTGGGGELFF.

This rearrangement joins TRBV28 to TRBJ2-1; TRBD2 matches at 14 bases. The CDR3 is made up of 19 amino acids. Germline V gene data show CDR1 as MDHEN and CDR2 as SYDVKM. V dropped 5 bases and J dropped 0; count of bases not matched to a gene: 9. In DNA form, the CDR3 reads TGTGCCAGCAGTACCCCGGGACTAGCGGGAGCAAGCTCCTACAATGAGCAGTTCTTC. As protein: CASSTPGLAGASSYNEQFF.

The chain has TRBV5-1 and TRBJ2-1, with D perhaps TRBD1 or TRBD2 (5 bases each). This CDR3 contains 17 residues. Germline V lookup: CDR1 SGHRS, CDR2 YFSETQ. Trimming left V 5 bases short and J 0 bases short, with 18 bases between. The DNA of the CDR3 is TGCGCCAGCAGTTCCGGTCATGAGGGGAGCTCCTACAATGAGCAGTTCTTC. Translated: CASSSGHEGSSYNEQFF.

This chain connects TRBV27 to TRBJ2-3, with unresolved D. The CDR3 runs 15 residues. Trimming cost V 5 bases and J 4 bases, with 16 bases left between them. Germline CDR1 reads MNHEY; CDR2 reads SMNVEV (reference sequence). CDR3 DNA: TGTGCCAGCAGTCCCCAAGTAGCCGCGGCAGATACGCAGTATTTT. This sequence encodes CASSPQVAAADTQYF.

This clonotype appeared a few times. The rearrangement links TRBV6-5 to TRBJ2-5; possible D gene TRBD1, 6 bases. Between the trimmed V and J ends, which lost 5 bases and 1 base, there was a span of 11 bases. CDR3 length equals 14 residues. Germline V lookup: CDR1 MNHEY, CDR2 SVGAGI. This CDR3 reads CASSQGHLQETQYF. Written as DNA, the CDR3 is TGTGCCAGCAGTCAGGGACACCTCCAAGAGACCCAGTACTTC.

This chain joins TRBV7-9 and TRBJ2-1; D uncertain. The CDR3 sequence is 12 residues long. Per germline, CDR1 SEHNR and CDR2 FQNEAQ (reference sequence). Trimming took 3 bases from V and 6 from J, leaving 6 bases between them. DNA of the CDR3: TGTGCCAGCAGCTTCGGCACCAATGAGCAGTTCTTC. Protein sequence: CASSFGTNEQFF.

J is TRBJ2-7 and V is TRBV6-6, with a possible D match to TRBD1 (5 bases). Between the trimmed V and J ends, which lost 4 bases and 7 bases, there was a span of 14 bases. The CDR3 covers 13 residues. Per the germline V gene, CDR1 is MNHNY and CDR2 is SVGAGI (reference sequence). The CDR3 nucleotides read TGTGCCAGCAGTTTTTCCCTGACAGTGGAGCAGTACTTC. Translating gives CASSFSLTVEQYF.

The chain couples TRBV27 to TRBJ2-3; D possibly corresponds to TRBD1 (6 bases). Germline V gene sequence: CDR1 MNHEY, CDR2 SMNVEV (reference sequence). The V and J ends lost 1 base and 2 bases respectively, with 7 bases between them. The CDR3 contains 14 residues. As DNA, the CDR3 is TGTGCCAGCAGTTTATACAGGGTCACAGATACGCAGTATTTT. This sequence encodes CASSLYRVTDTQYF.

A note on this clonotype: A read error is possible here, since a much larger clone lies one base away. The chain uses TRBV7-6 and TRBJ2-1, with D perhaps matching TRBD2 (5 bases). The germline V gene has CDR1 SGHVS and CDR2 FNYEAQ. The CDR3 runs 15 residues. The germline V and J ends were trimmed by 3 bases and 7 bases, with 16 bases remaining between them. The CDR3 loop is CASSFSVRRGNEQFF. The CDR3 DNA reads as TGTGCCAGCAGCTTCAGCGTGAGAAGAGGGAATGAGCAGTTCTTC.

The gene calls are TRBV7-4 and TRBJ1-1; 7 bases are shared with TRBD1. Germline assignment: CDR1 SGHVT and CDR2 SQSDAQ. The CDR3 extends over 13 amino acids. V dropped 8 bases and J dropped 3; count of bases not matched to a gene: 6. In nucleotides, the CDR3 is TGTGCCAGCGGACGACAGGGATACACTGAAGCTTTCTTT. Translated: CASGRQGYTEAFF.

The chain combines TRBV10-3 with TRBJ2-1; TRBD2 aligns across 14 bases. Germline loops: CDR1 ENHRY, CDR2 SYGVKD. CDR3 length equals 13 residues. The V and J ends lost 10 bases and 10 bases, in that order; junction bases with no gene match: 6. Here the CDR3 reads CATRGLAGDEQFF. For the CDR3, the DNA is TGTGCCACTCGGGGACTAGCGGGAGACGAGCAGTTCTTC.

This clonotype has a handful of counts. The chain uses TRBV6-5 and TRBJ2-1, with 9 bases aligning to TRBD2. V gave up 0 bases and J gave up 8 bases; unmatched junction bases: 11. The germline CDR1 and CDR2 sequences are MNHEY and SVGAGI. There are 17 residues in the CDR3. In DNA form, the CDR3 reads TGTGCCAGCAGTTACTCTTGGGCTAGCGGGATGAGGGATGAGCAGTTCTTC. Its translation: CASSYSWASGMRDEQFF.

The chain combines TRBV12-3 or TRBV12-4 with TRBJ1-3; D remains unclear. V lost 6 bases and J 0 bases, leaving 9 bases between the germline ends. This CDR3 spans 14 amino acids. CDR3 sequence (DNA): TGTGCCAGCAGACCCTCGGGCTCTGGAAACACCATATATTTT. Its translation is CASRPSGSGNTIYF.

The chain joins TRBV24-1 to TRBJ2-6; D could derive from TRBD1 or TRBD2 (5 bases each). Trimming removed 4 bases from V and 0 bases from J, with 9 bases in between. Looked up from germline, CDR1 is KGHDR and CDR2 is SFDVKD. CDR3 length: 16 amino acids. CDR3 in amino acids: CATSDPGSSGANVLTF. For the CDR3, the DNA is TGTGCCACCAGTGACCCAGGGAGCTCTGGGGCCAACGTCCTGACTTTC.

This clonotype was observed a handful of times. The rearrangement links TRBV6-5 to TRBJ1-5, with 10 bases identical to TRBD1. Germline CDR1 MNHEY, CDR2 SVGAGI. Trimming took 6 bases from V and 2 from J; bases not matched to a gene: 1. This CDR3 is 14 amino acids long. The CDR3 is CASRTGGGNQPQHF. CDR3 DNA: TGTGCCAGCAGGACAGGGGGCGGCAATCAGCCCCAGCATTTT.

The V and J genes are TRBV13 and TRBJ2-5; D gene uncertain. V lost 6 bases to trimming and J lost 5 bases, with 10 bases between them. The CDR3 spans 12 residues. Per germline, CDR1 PRHDT and CDR2 FYEKMQ (reference sequence). Here the CDR3 reads CASSSRRETQYF. The CDR3 DNA sequence: TGTGCCAGCAGTTCCCGGCGGGAGACCCAGTACTTC.

The chain employs TRBV28 and TRBJ1-2; 7 bases match TRBD1. V lost 7 bases and J lost 4; bases outside the gene matches: 12. This CDR3 is built from 15 residues. CDR1 is MDHEN, CDR2 SYDVKM, per germline. The CDR3 loop is CASTLPQTGFYGYTF. In DNA, the CDR3 is TGTGCCAGCACCCTACCCCAGACAGGGTTCTATGGCTACACCTTC.

The CDR3 region is CASSFRQGRDEQYF. CDR3 in DNA: TGTGCCAGCAGCTTCAGACAGGGGAGGGACGAGCAGTACTTC. The chain combines TRBV7-2 with TRBJ2-7; tentative D call: TRBD1 (8 bases). The CDR3 consists of 14 residues. The V gene's germline CDR1 is SGHTA and CDR2 FQGNSA. Trimming pared 3 bases from V and 5 bases from J, leaving 14 bases between. Full variable domain (outside the CDR3, taken from reference TRBV7-2 and TRBJ2-7): GAGVSQSPSNKVTEKGKDVELRCDPISGHTALYWYRQSLGQGLEFLIYFQGNSAPDKSGLPSDRFSAERTGGSVSTLTIQRTQQEDSAVYLCASSFRQGRDEQYFGPGTRLTVT.

In its sample, this clonotype was seen a few times. V and J are TRBV7-9 and TRBJ2-1; 8 bases map to TRBD2. With 3 bases clipped from V and 6 bases from J, the junction kept 4 bases outside the gene matches. The CDR3 loop spans 14 amino acids. Germline CDR1 reads SEHNR; CDR2 reads FQNEAQ (reference sequence). The CDR3 region is CASSFPGTSNEQFF. In DNA form, the CDR3 reads TGTGCCAGCAGCTTTCCCGGGACTAGCAATGAGCAGTTCTTC.

The chain carries TRBV11-2 and TRBJ2-2; D ambiguous. V was trimmed by 1 base and J by 6 bases, leaving 6 bases between them. CDR1 and CDR2 (germline): SGHAT, FQNNGV. This CDR3 has 13 amino acids. CDR3 loop: CASSLGNPGELFF. For the CDR3, the DNA is TGTGCCAGCAGCTTAGGGAATCCCGGGGAGCTGTTTTTT.